The 13 T cell receptor beta chains in this list originate from one sample, sequenced in a study of T cells in Graves' hyperthyroidism and ophthalmopathy. Researchers amplified the TCR beta CDR3 regions from RNA transcripts. The TCR CDR3 was amplified in a first-round RT-PCR using the HTBI primer set. TCRdb re-derived calls from the multiplex PCR reads in MiXCR, one entry per CDR3 protein. This table has over 500,000 distinct CDR3 sequences, about 15% appearing once. Material for sequencing was blood. The receptors were sampled from a woman in her 30s with Graves' ophthalmopathy.

With respect to this clonotype: The junction does not match germline at one end; this may be a read error. V is TRBV12-3 or TRBV12-4 and J is TRBJ2-3, with D perhaps TRBD1 (6 bases). This CDR3 is built from 13 residues. CDR3 in amino acids: CASSLARTDTRYF. The CDR3 nucleotides are TGTGCCAGCAGTTTAGCCAGGACAGATACGCGGTATTTT.

This chain uses TRBV20-1 with TRBJ2-3; 12 bases are shared with TRBD2. Looked up from germline, CDR1 is DFQATT and CDR2 is SNEGSKA (reference sequence). Trimming at V came to 3 bases and at J to 5 bases, leaving 9 bases not matched to a gene. This CDR3 contains 16 residues. The CDR3 nucleotides read TGCAGTGCTAGTCCACCACCGGGACTAGCGGGAGATACGCAGTATTTT. This gives the protein CSASPPPGLAGDTQYF.

A few counts support this clonotype. CDR3 nucleotides: TGTGCCAGCAGCCAAGATCCGGCGGGTGGGGAGCAGTACTTC. Translated, it gives CASSQDPAGGEQYF. The genes are TRBV4-2 and TRBJ2-7, with D maybe TRBD2 (5 bases). CDR3 length: 14 amino acids. The germline V and J ends were trimmed by 0 bases and 7 bases, with 13 bases remaining between them. CDR1 and CDR2 from the germline V gene are LGHNA and YNFKEQ.

In this sample, this clonotype turned up many times. The chain employs TRBV28 and TRBJ2-3, with D uncertain. The germline V gene has CDR1 MDHEN and CDR2 SYDVKM. The CDR3 sequence is 9 residues long. With 9 bases removed from V and 5 bases from J, the gap between germline ends came to 3 bases. The DNA for the CDR3 is TGTGCCAGGGTAGATACGCAGTATTTT. Translating it yields CARVDTQYF.

This clonotype was found many times. The V and J genes are TRBV10-2 and TRBJ2-7, with 7 bases identical to TRBD2. Per the germline V gene, CDR1 is WSHSY and CDR2 is SAAADI. With 7 bases clipped from V and 0 bases from J, the junction kept 6 bases outside the gene matches. The CDR3 is 14 amino acids. The CDR3 DNA reads as TGCGCCAGCAACGGCGGCGGGAGCTCCTACGAGCAGTACTTC. This sequence encodes CASNGGGSSYEQYF.

This clonotype was observed a handful of times. The CDR3 does not close with the conserved phenylalanine or tryptophan, likely indicating a read error. The V gene is TRBV19, the J gene TRBJ1-6; 10 bases agree with TRBD1. The germline gives CDR1 LNHDA, CDR2 SQIVND (reference sequence). The CDR3 is 16 amino acids. The trim removed 5 bases at V and 5 bases at J, leaving 6 bases unmatched. The CDR3 DNA follows: TGTGCCAGTAGTCCTCGGACAGGGGGTCATAATTCACCCCTCCACTCT. It yields the protein CASSPRTGGHNSPLHS.

This clonotype has more than one count but fewer than ten. This rearrangement joins TRBV24-1 to TRBJ1-1; D not resolved. V was shortened by 4 bases and J by 7 bases, with 9 bases between the two germline ends. CDR1 and CDR2 from the germline V gene are KGHDR and SFDVKD. CDR3 length equals 12 residues. CDR3 in DNA: TGTGCCACCAGTGAAGGAGTGGGTGAAGCTTTCTTT. It translates to CATSEGVGEAFF.

The V call is TRBV10-3, the J call TRBJ2-1, with 7 bases lining up with TRBD2. Trimming took 10 bases from V and 8 from J; bases not matched to a gene: 14. The CDR3 sequence is 14 residues long. The germline CDR1 and CDR2 sequences are ENHRY and SYGVKD. This CDR3 is CASKRDLGADEQFF. The CDR3 DNA follows: TGTGCCAGCAAGCGGGATCTAGGGGCCGATGAGCAGTTCTTC.

This clonotype was seen at least ten times. The V and J genes are TRBV2 and TRBJ1-6; 7 bases align to TRBD1. This CDR3 is built from 14 residues. Germline CDR1 reads SNHLY; CDR2 reads FYNNEI. V shed 3 bases, J shed 7 bases, and the junction held 3 bases outside the gene matches. The CDR3 bases are TGTGCCAGCAGTGATCGACAGGGAAATTCACCCCTCCACTTT. Translated: CASSDRQGNSPLHF.

This chain links TRBV29-1 with TRBJ1-4; 9 bases line up with TRBD1. The CDR3 runs 13 residues. The junction had 6 bases not matched to a gene; V was cut back by 5 bases and J by 8 bases. Per germline, CDR1 SQVTM and CDR2 ANQGSEA. Written as DNA, the CDR3 is TGCAGCGTTTTGGGACAGGGACAAGAAAAACTGTTTTTT. As protein: CSVLGQGQEKLFF.

Ten or more counts support this clonotype. The chain carries TRBV28 and TRBJ2-1; 10 bases fit TRBD2. Germline V gene lookup returns CDR1 MDHEN and CDR2 SYDVKM. This CDR3 contains 15 residues. V dropped 4 bases and J dropped 6; count of bases not matched to a gene: 6. Written as DNA, the CDR3 is TGTGCCAGCAGTTCCTTAGCGGGAGGAGTCAATGAGCAGTTCTTC. Translation: CASSSLAGGVNEQFF.

The chain employs TRBV12-3 or TRBV12-4 and TRBJ2-3; TRBD1 aligns across 9 bases. The CDR3 sequence is 16 residues long. J was trimmed by 2 bases and V by 6 bases; bases with no gene match: 9. The CDR3 region has the DNA TGTGCCAGCAGCCCGGGGACAGGGTGGAACACAGATACGCAGTATTTT. Protein sequence: CASSPGTGWNTDTQYF.

Note on this clonotype: The junction differs from germline at one of its ends, possibly a read error. In DNA form, the CDR3 reads TGTGCCAGCAGTGACTCCGGGACAGGGGGCAATGTGAAGTACTTC. Translation: CASSDSGTGGNVKYF. The chain joins TRBV6-5 to TRBJ2-7; 12 positions match TRBD1. This CDR3 has 15 residues. Germline CDR1 and CDR2: MNHEY and SVGAGI.